A single sample gave rise to the 30 T cell receptor beta chains below, sequenced in a study of blood T cell repertoires in COVID-19. Libraries were prepared by immunoSEQ multiplex PCR; TCRdb keeps only in-frame clonotypes and omits some of them. The sample consists of some 99,000 clones, over 60% of them appearing once. Sequenced material: peripheral blood. These receptor sequences come from a human donor in a cohort sampled during active or convalescent COVID-19.

V usage is TRBV19 and J usage is TRBJ2-5; the D gene is possibly TRBD1 (6 bases). Germline V gives CDR1 LNHDA, CDR2 SQIVND (reference sequence). The germline V and J ends were trimmed by 1 base and 6 bases, with 15 bases remaining between them. This CDR3 is built from 15 residues. CDR3 loop: CASSIGGQGRKTQYF. CDR3 sequence (DNA): TGTGCCAGTAGTATAGGCGGGCAGGGGAGAAAGACCCAGTACTTC.

V and J are TRBV18 and TRBJ1-1, with D tentatively TRBD1 (6 bases). This CDR3 is built from 12 residues. Germline CDR1 reads KGHSH; CDR2 reads LQKENI. V shed 4 bases and J shed 6 bases, with 9 bases lying between them. This CDR3 reads CASSQGGPEAFF. The DNA of the CDR3 is TGTGCCAGCTCACAGGGGGGGCCTGAAGCTTTCTTT.

The rearrangement links TRBV7-8 to TRBJ2-1; 10 bases align to TRBD2. The CDR3 extends over 20 amino acids. With V trimmed by 5 bases and J by 0 bases, 16 bases remained unmatched. Looked up from germline, CDR1 is SGHVS and CDR2 is FQNEAQ. The CDR3 here is CASSPPLRTSGPSSYNEQFF. The CDR3 DNA sequence: TGTGCCAGCAGCCCGCCGTTAAGGACTAGCGGCCCCAGCTCCTACAATGAGCAGTTCTTC.

CDR3 coding DNA: TGTGCCAGTAGCCGGGGACAGATTGGAAACACCATATATTTT. It specifies CASSRGQIGNTIYF. The chain joins TRBV19 to TRBJ1-3, with 7 nucleotides matching TRBD1. The CDR3 is 14 amino acids. V dropped 6 bases and J dropped 3; count of bases not matched to a gene: 5. Germline V gives CDR1 LNHDA, CDR2 SQIVND (reference sequence).

The rearrangement uses TRBV6-5 and TRBJ2-7; no firm D call. This CDR3 region has 12 residues. Between the trimmed V and J ends, which lost 5 bases and 2 bases, there was a span of 7 bases. Germline CDR1 reads MNHEY; CDR2 reads SVGAGI. The CDR3 region has the DNA TGTGCCAGCAGTCCTCCCCCCTACGAGCAGTACTTC. Translating it yields CASSPPPYEQYF.

The chain recombines TRBV10-2 with TRBJ1-1; tentatively, D is TRBD1 (5 bases). The V end lost 6 bases, the J end lost 4 bases, and 15 bases lay between the germline ends. The CDR3 length is 14 residues. Looked up from germline, CDR1 is WSHSY and CDR2 is SAAADI. The CDR3 region has the DNA TGCGCCAGCAGGGGACTACGGGTGGGCACTGAAGCTTTCTTT. Translation gives CASRGLRVGTEAFF.

This clone was recorded only once. The chain has TRBV19 and TRBJ1-1, with 8 bases aligning to TRBD1. Per the germline V gene, CDR1 is LNHDA and CDR2 is SQIVND (reference sequence). V lost 5 bases to trimming and J lost 0 bases; unmatched junction nucleotides: 11. This CDR3 has 17 residues. In DNA, the CDR3 is TGTGCCAGTAGTCCCCCCCGGGACAGGCCCTTGAACACTGAAGCTTTCTTT. As protein: CASSPPRDRPLNTEAFF.

The chain employs TRBV28 and TRBJ2-1; D remains unclear. Germline loops: CDR1 MDHEN, CDR2 SYDVKM. V was cut by 6 bases and J by 0 bases, with 18 bases left in between. This CDR3 has 17 residues. In nucleotides, the CDR3 is TGTGCCAGCAGAGCCCCTGGTCTAGTTGACTCCTACAATGAGCAGTTCTTC. Translated: CASRAPGLVDSYNEQFF.

This clone came up once. V gene TRBV7-2 combines with J gene TRBJ2-5; D may be TRBD2 (5 bases). Germline loops: CDR1 SGHTA, CDR2 FQGNSA. The CDR3 consists of 13 residues. The V gene lost 4 bases and the J gene lost 4 bases, with 10 bases spanning the gap. In nucleotides, the CDR3 is TGTGCCAGCAGCTCCACGAGGGTAGAGACCCAGTACTTC. Its translation is CASSSTRVETQYF.

The chain links TRBV20-1 to TRBJ2-7; 11 nucleotides match TRBD2. This CDR3 is 16 amino acids long. Per germline, CDR1 DFQATT and CDR2 SNEGSKA (reference sequence). V lost 3 bases, J lost 0 bases, and 7 bases stayed unmatched. The CDR3 DNA sequence: TGCAGTGCTAGTTTCACTAGCGGGAGTAGCTCCTACGAGCAGTACTTC. It yields the protein CSASFTSGSSSYEQYF.

The chain couples TRBV7-9 to TRBJ1-2; 8 bases map to TRBD1. This CDR3 has 14 amino acids. J was trimmed by 4 bases and V by 5 bases; bases with no gene match: 6. CDR1 is SEHNR, CDR2 FQNEAQ, per germline (reference sequence). CDR3 DNA: TGTGCCAGCAGCGGGGACAGGATAACCTATGGCTACACCTTC. Its protein is CASSGDRITYGYTF.

CDR3 loop: CASSTGTSLAKNIQYF. CDR3 nucleotide sequence: TGTGCCAGTAGTACCGGGACTAGCCTAGCCAAAAACATTCAGTACTTC. The chain employs TRBV19 and TRBJ2-4; 9 nucleotides align to TRBD2. Looked up from germline, CDR1 is LNHDA and CDR2 is SQIVND (reference sequence). This CDR3 region has 16 residues. The trim removed 4 bases at V and 0 bases at J, leaving 4 bases unmatched.

The V gene is TRBV2, the J gene TRBJ1-4; D unclear. This CDR3 region has 15 residues. Germline CDR1 reads SNHLY; CDR2 reads FYNNEI. Trimming took 6 bases from V and 0 from J, leaving 11 bases between them. DNA of the CDR3: TGTGCCAGCAGCCGGGGTGGGGCAACTAATGAAAAACTGTTTTTT. Amino acid sequence: CASSRGGATNEKLFF.

This clone turned up a few times. The chain recombines TRBV12-3 or TRBV12-4 with TRBJ1-2; a possible D gene is TRBD1 (6 bases). Trimming stripped 7 bases from V and 13 bases from J, with 22 bases between. This CDR3 has 13 residues. The CDR3 sequence: CASKSRPGRGSTF. The CDR3 region has the DNA TGTGCCAGCAAGTCTCGTCCGGGCAGGGGATCCACCTTC.

The count of this clone is one. V is TRBV28 and J is TRBJ1-1, with D perhaps TRBD1 (6 bases). Germline values: CDR1 MDHEN, CDR2 SYDVKM. Trimming stripped 2 bases from V and 11 bases from J, with 15 bases between. The CDR3 has 13 residues. The DNA for the CDR3 is TGTGCCAGCAGTTTAAATCGGGGGGCCCTCGCTTTCTTT. Translation: CASSLNRGALAFF. Combining the CDR3 with reference TRBV28 and TRBJ1-1 gives the whole variable domain DVKVTQSSRYLVKRTGEKVFLECVQDMDHENMFWYRQDPGLGLRLIYFSYDVKMKEKGDIPEGYSVSREKKERFSLILESASTNQTSMYLCASSLNRGALAFFGQGTRLTVV.

The V and J genes are TRBV9 and TRBJ2-3; D perhaps matches TRBD1 (5 bases). The CDR3 consists of 15 residues. CDR1 and CDR2 from the germline V gene are SGDLS and YYNGEE. The V end was cut by 2 bases, the J end by 6 bases, with 16 bases between. The CDR3, as DNA: TGTGCCAGCAGCGTTGCGACATACCCAGGGGATACGCAGTATTTT. Protein: CASSVATYPGDTQYF.

V gene TRBV6-5 combines with J gene TRBJ1-2, with 8 bases lining up with TRBD1. J gave up 8 bases and V 6 bases, and 5 bases lay outside the gene matches. Germline values: CDR1 MNHEY, CDR2 SVGAGI. The CDR3 length is 12 residues. Here the CDR3 DNA reads TGTGCCAGCAGGGACAGGGAATACGGCTACACCTTC. Its translation is CASRDREYGYTF.

This chain joins TRBV6-7 and TRBJ2-3; D gene ambiguous. TRBV6-7 is annotated as an ORF whose role is uncertain. Deletions cut 11 bases from V and 6 bases from J, with 21 bases between. The CDR3 runs to 14 residues. The CDR3 coding sequence is TGTGCCCGACGGAGAGAAGAGTACGGCGATACGCAGTATTTT. Its protein is CARRREEYGDTQYF.

The V and J genes are TRBV5-1 and TRBJ1-1; tentatively, D is TRBD1 (5 bases). Per germline, CDR1 SGHRS and CDR2 YFSETQ. The germline V and J ends were trimmed by 4 bases and 2 bases, with 12 bases remaining between them. This CDR3 region has 14 residues. The CDR3 nucleotides are TGCGCCAGCAGCCGTGGGGGGACCAACACTGAAGCTTTCTTT. Amino acids: CASSRGGTNTEAFF.

The rearrangement links TRBV6-2 or TRBV6-3 to TRBJ1-2; 7 nucleotides agree with TRBD1. CDR3 length: 15 residues. Germline values: CDR1 MNHEY, CDR2 SVGEGT. The trim removed 2 bases at V and 1 base at J, leaving 4 bases unmatched. The CDR3 DNA is TGTGCCAGCAGTTACATAGGGGGCAGTAACTATGGCTACACCTTC. Its translation: CASSYIGGSNYGYTF.

The rearrangement uses TRBV15 and TRBJ1-2; 9 nucleotides line up with TRBD1. Germline V gene data show CDR1 as LNHNV and CDR2 as YYDKDF (reference sequence). CDR3 length equals 18 residues. The J segment lost 1 base and the V segment lost 3 bases, leaving 12 bases of the junction unmatched. The CDR3 nucleotides are TGTGCCACCAGCAGCGACCGGGACAGGGACGGAGGTAACTATGGCTACACCTTC. Encoded protein: CATSSDRDRDGGNYGYTF.

The chain joins TRBV24-1 to TRBJ1-2; 7 bases agree with TRBD1. V lost 4 bases to trimming and J lost 6 bases; unmatched junction nucleotides: 19. Germline-derived CDR1 and CDR2 are KGHDR and SFDVKD. This CDR3 has 18 residues. The CDR3 sequence is CATSDSRIRDRQGDGYTF. The CDR3 coding sequence is TGTGCCACCAGTGACTCGAGAATTCGTGACCGACAGGGTGATGGCTACACCTTC.

This chain uses TRBV4-2 with TRBJ2-1; 7 positions match TRBD1. Germline trimming cut 3 bases from V and 0 bases from J; bases unmatched to any gene: 5. The CDR3 is 16 amino acids. CDR1 is LGHNA, CDR2 YNFKEQ, per germline. The CDR3 loop is CASSHYGTDSYNEQFF. CDR3 in DNA: TGTGCCAGCAGCCATTACGGGACAGACTCCTACAATGAGCAGTTCTTC.

This sequence joins TRBV9 and TRBJ2-5; D gene uncertain. The V end was cut by 4 bases, the J end by 0 bases, with 10 bases between. CDR1 and CDR2 from the germline V gene are SGDLS and YYNGEE. This CDR3 comprises 14 residues. The CDR3 loop is CASSRDIYQETQYF. The CDR3 region has the DNA TGTGCCAGCAGCCGTGACATATACCAAGAGACCCAGTACTTC.

The chain uses TRBV6-2 or TRBV6-3 and TRBJ1-2, with 9 bases matching TRBD1. The germline CDR1 and CDR2 sequences are MNHEY and SVGEGT. This CDR3 has 14 residues. V trimming: 4 bases; J trimming: 2 bases; junction bases outside the gene matches: 2. CDR3 coding DNA: TGTGCCAGCAGTTTCGGGACAGGGAACTATGGCTACACCTTC. It is translated as CASSFGTGNYGYTF.

The count of this clone is one. The chain has TRBV9 and TRBJ2-2, with 7 bases that match TRBD2. The ends lost 2 bases at V and 0 bases at J; junction bases unmatched: 4. The CDR3 spans 16 residues. CDR1 SGDLS and CDR2 YYNGEE come from the germline V gene. The CDR3 loop reads CASSVLAETNTGELFF. In DNA form, the CDR3 reads TGTGCCAGCAGCGTGCTAGCGGAGACGAACACCGGGGAGCTGTTTTTT. The entire variable domain, with the rest obtained from reference TRBV9 and TRBJ2-2, is as follows: DSGVTQTPKHLITATGQRVTLRCSPRSGDLSVYWYQQSLDQGLQFLIQYYNGEERAKGNILERFSAQQFPDLHSELNLSSLELGDSALYFCASSVLAETNTGELFFGEGSRLTVL.

This clone was counted at least ten times. This sequence joins TRBV15 and TRBJ2-1; 12 bases line up with TRBD2. Germline V gene sequence: CDR1 LNHNV, CDR2 YYDKDF (reference sequence). The CDR3 is 14 residues long. J lost 7 bases, V lost 5 bases, and 3 bases had no gene match. Here the CDR3 reads CATSPSGRGNEQFF. CDR3 nucleotide sequence: TGTGCCACCAGCCCTAGCGGGAGGGGGAATGAGCAGTTCTTC.

The chain carries TRBV27 and TRBJ2-5, with D possibly TRBD2 on 6 matching bases. This CDR3 has 14 amino acids. Germline V lookup: CDR1 MNHEY, CDR2 SMNVEV (reference sequence). The ends were cut back, 8 bases at V and 3 bases at J, with 16 bases in the middle. Here the CDR3 reads CASDLRGMEETQYF. In nucleotides, the CDR3 is TGTGCCAGCGACTTACGGGGGATGGAAGAGACCCAGTACTTC.

On this clone itself: A read error may account for a junction end that differs from germline. The chain carries TRBV29-1 and TRBJ2-7; 8 bases agree with TRBD2. Germline CDR1 and CDR2: SQVTM and ANQGSEA. The CDR3 contains 13 residues. The CDR3 coding sequence is TGCAGCGTTGTTGTAATTAGCGGGAAGGCCCCTGTATTC. Protein sequence: CSVVVISGKAPVF.

The rearrangement joins TRBV4-1 to TRBJ2-4; 10 bases are shared with TRBD2. V gave up 0 bases and J gave up 3 bases; unmatched junction bases: 8. CDR1 and CDR2 from the germline V gene are MGHRA and YSYEKL. The CDR3 consists of 18 residues. CDR3 sequence reads: CASSQDRLAGEGKNIQYF. DNA of the CDR3: TGCGCCAGCAGCCAAGATCGGCTAGCGGGAGAAGGCAAAAACATTCAGTACTTC.